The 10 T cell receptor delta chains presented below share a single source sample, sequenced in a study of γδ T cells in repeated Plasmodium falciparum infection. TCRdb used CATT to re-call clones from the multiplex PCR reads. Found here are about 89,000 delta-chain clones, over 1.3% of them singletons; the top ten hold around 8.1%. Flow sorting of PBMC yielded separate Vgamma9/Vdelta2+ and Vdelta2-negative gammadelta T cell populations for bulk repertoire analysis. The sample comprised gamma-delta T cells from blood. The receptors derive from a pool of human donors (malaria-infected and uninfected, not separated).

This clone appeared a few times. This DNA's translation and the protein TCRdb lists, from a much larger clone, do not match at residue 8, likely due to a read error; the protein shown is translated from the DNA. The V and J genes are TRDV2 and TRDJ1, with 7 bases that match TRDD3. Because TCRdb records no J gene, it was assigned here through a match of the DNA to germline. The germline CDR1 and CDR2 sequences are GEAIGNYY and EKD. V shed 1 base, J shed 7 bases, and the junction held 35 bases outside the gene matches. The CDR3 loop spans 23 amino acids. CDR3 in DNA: TGTGCCTGTGACACTGTCATTTTCACTACCTCGCGTACTGGGGACCCTAGTAGGGGTAAACTCATCTTT. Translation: CACDTVIFTTSRTGDPSRGKLIF.

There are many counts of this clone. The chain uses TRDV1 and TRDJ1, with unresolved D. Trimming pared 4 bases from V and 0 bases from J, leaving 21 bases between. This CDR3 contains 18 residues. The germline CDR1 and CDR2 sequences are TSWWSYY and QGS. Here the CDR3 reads CALGVMVPRIPNTDKLIF. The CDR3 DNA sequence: TGTGCTCTTGGGGTCATGGTCCCACGTATACCCAACACCGATAAACTCATCTTT.

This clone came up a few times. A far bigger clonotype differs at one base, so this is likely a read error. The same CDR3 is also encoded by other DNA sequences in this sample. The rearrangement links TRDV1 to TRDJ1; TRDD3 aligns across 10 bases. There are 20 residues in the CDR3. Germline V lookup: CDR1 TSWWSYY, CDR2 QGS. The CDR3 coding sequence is TGTGCTCTTGGGGGAGCCCATGGGTTGGGGGATACAAGAGGTGCCGACAAACTCATCTTT. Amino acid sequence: CALGGAHGLGDTRGADKLIF.

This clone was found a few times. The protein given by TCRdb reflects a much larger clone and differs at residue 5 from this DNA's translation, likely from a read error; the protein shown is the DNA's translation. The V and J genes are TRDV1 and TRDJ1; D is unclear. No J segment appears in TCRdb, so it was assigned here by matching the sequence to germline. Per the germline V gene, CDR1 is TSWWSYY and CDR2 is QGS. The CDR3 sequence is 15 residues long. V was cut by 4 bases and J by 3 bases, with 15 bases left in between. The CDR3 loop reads CALGGSTHVADKLIF. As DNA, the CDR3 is TGTGCTCTTGGGGGATCCACCCACGTAGCCGATAAACTCATCTTT.

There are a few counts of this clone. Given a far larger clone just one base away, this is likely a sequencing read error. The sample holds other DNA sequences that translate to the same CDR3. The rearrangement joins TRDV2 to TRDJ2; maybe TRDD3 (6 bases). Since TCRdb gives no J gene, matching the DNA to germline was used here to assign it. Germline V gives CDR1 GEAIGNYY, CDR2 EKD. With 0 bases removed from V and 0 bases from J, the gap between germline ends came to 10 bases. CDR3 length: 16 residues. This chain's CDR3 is CACDTVGGALTAQLFF. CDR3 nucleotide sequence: TGTGCCTGTGACACCGTAGGGGGAGCTTTGACAGCACAACTCTTCTTT.

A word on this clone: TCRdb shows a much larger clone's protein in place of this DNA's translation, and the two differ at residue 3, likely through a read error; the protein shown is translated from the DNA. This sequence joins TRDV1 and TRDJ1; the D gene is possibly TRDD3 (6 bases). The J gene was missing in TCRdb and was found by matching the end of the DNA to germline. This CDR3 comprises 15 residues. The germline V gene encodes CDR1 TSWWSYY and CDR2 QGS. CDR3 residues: CAFGGIGTVTDKLIF. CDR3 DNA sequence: TGTGCTTTTGGAGGGATAGGGACCGTAACCGATAAACTCATCTTT.

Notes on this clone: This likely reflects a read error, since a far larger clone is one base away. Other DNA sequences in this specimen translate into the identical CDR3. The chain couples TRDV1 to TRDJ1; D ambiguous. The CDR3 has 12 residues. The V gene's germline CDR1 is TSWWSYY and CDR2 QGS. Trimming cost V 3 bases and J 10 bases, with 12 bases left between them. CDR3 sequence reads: CALGETQSRLIF. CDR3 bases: TGTGCTCTTGGGGAGACCCAGAGTAGACTCATCTTT.

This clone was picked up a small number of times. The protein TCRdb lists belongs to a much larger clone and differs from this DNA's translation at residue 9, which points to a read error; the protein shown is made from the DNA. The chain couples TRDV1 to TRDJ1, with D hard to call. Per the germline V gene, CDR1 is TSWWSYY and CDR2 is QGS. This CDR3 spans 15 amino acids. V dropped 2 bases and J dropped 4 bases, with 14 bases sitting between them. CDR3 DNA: TGTGCTCTTGGGGAAAAACATTCTCTCCACGATAAACTCATCTTT. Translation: CALGEKHSLHDKLIF.

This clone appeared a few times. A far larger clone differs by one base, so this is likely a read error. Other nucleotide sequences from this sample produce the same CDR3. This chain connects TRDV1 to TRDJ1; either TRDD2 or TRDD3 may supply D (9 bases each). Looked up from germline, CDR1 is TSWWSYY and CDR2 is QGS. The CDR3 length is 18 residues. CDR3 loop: CALGELPSYIGGYDKLIF. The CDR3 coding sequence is TGCGCTCTTGGGGAATTACCTTCCTACATTGGGGGATACGATAAACTCATCTTT.

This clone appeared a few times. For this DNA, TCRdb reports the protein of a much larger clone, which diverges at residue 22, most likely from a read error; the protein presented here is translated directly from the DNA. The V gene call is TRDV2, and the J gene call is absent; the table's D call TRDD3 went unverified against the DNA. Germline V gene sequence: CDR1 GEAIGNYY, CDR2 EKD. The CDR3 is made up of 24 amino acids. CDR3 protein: CACDTVQFISKLGDSHGYTDKPIF. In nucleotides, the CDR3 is TGTGCCTGTGACACCGTTCAGTTTATCTCTAAACTGGGGGACAGCCACGGGTACACCGATAAACCCATCTTT.